This T cell receptor beta chain was profiled in a study of OX40 agonist ivuxolimab in advanced cancers. Findings and limits, study-wide: Some nonresponders also had low normalized T-cell clonal expansion. Clonal expansion from baseline to week 6 occurred in both CD4+ and CD8+ T cells.

After removal of 0 bases from V and 5 bases from J, the junction contained 2 bases not matched to a gene. Germline values: CDR1 KGHSH, CDR2 LQKENI. The CDR3 sequence is 15 residues long. As concerns this clone: Its antigen is undetermined.

Patients with autoimmune history or systemic immunosuppression were excluded. Sampling of blood occurred at baseline, cycle 4 day 1, and cycle 7 day 1. Repertoires were generated with immunoSEQ multiplex PCR, while TCRdb's copy carries only in-frame clones and drops some. Among around 45,000 clones listed, approximately 71% were seen once. The sequence derives from an adult with an advanced solid tumor such as melanoma, head and neck, liver or kidney cancer. This specimen consisted of CD4+ or CD8+ T cells sorted from blood, obtained in a trial of the OX40 agonist ivuxolimab. The J gene is TRBJ1-1, the V gene TRBV18, with 11 positions matching TRBD1. CDR3 amino acids: CASSPPGQGGTEAFF. CDR3 nucleotides: TGTGCCAGCTCACCACCGGGACAGGGGGGTACTGAAGCTTTCTTT.